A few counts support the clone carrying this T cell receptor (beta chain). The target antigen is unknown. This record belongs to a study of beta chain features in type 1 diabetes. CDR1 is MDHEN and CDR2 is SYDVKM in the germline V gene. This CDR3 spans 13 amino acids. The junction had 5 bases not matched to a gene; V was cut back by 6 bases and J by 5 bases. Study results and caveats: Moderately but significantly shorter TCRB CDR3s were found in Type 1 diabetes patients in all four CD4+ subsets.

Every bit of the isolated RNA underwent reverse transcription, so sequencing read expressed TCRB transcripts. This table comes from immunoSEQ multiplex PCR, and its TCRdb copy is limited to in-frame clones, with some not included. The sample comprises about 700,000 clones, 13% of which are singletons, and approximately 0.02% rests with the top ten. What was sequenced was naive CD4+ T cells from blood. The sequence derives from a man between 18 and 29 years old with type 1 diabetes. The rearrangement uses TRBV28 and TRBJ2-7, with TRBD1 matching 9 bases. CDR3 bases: TGTGCCAGCAGCCGGGACAGGGTGGACGAGCAGTACTTC. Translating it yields CASSRDRVDEQYF.